This T cell receptor beta chain was documented in a study of early T cells in non-severe SARS-CoV-2 infection. The trim removed 3 bases at V and 9 bases at J, leaving 10 bases unmatched. Germline-derived CDR1 and CDR2 are MNHNY and SVGAGI (reference sequence). The CDR3 has 15 residues. One entry per CDR3 protein results from TCRdb running MiXCR on the 5' RACE reads. The sample yields about 69,000 distinct CDR3 sequences, 10% to 15% seen once. This clonotype was observed a few times. The sample was whole blood. The V and J genes are TRBV6-6 and TRBJ1-1; 10 bases agree with TRBD1. This clonotype was sampled from an adult who was a healthcare worker with PCR-confirmed SARS-CoV-2 infection or an uninfected control (not recorded which). In DNA form, the CDR3 reads TGTGCCAGCAGTTATTTAGGAAGGACAGGGGGGCAAGCTTTCTTT. The encoded protein is CASSYLGRTGGQAFF.